The 10 T cell receptor beta chains given below trace back to one sample, sequenced in a study of T cell responses to AZD1222 COVID-19 vaccine. Repertoires were generated with immunoSEQ multiplex PCR, while TCRdb's copy carries only in-frame clones and drops some. The sample shows about 92,000 clones, over 75% of them seen only once. The sample here was peripheral blood, taken on day 0 of AZD1222 vaccination. The source of these receptors is an adult in good health.

For the CDR3, the DNA is TGTGCCAGCAGCTTACTGACTAGCGGGAAAAATGAGCAGTTCTTC. It codes for CASSLLTSGKNEQFF. V is TRBV7-9 and J is TRBJ2-1; 11 bases line up with TRBD2. The CDR3 totals 15 residues. Germline assignment: CDR1 SEHNR and CDR2 FQNEAQ (reference sequence). The junction had 4 bases not matched to a gene; V was cut back by 2 bases and J by 7 bases. The full variable domain, its missing parts supplied by reference TRBV7-9 and TRBJ2-1, is DTGVSQNPRHKITKRGQNVTFRCDPISEHNRLYWYRQTLGQGPEFLTYFQNEAQLEKSRLLSDRFSAERPKGSFSTLEIQRTEQGDSAMYLCASSLLTSGKNEQFFGPGTRLTVL.

V gene TRBV19 combines with J gene TRBJ1-5; D not resolved. V shed 3 bases and J shed 5 bases, with 5 bases lying between them. The germline V gene encodes CDR1 LNHDA and CDR2 SQIVND (reference sequence). There are 12 residues in the CDR3. The CDR3 sequence: CASSIWDQPQHF. For the CDR3, the DNA is TGTGCCAGTAGTATCTGGGATCAGCCCCAGCATTTT.

The J gene is TRBJ2-3, the V gene TRBV27; 7 nucleotides line up with TRBD2. The germline CDR1 and CDR2 sequences are MNHEY and SMNVEV (reference sequence). The CDR3 has 12 residues. The V and J ends lost 6 bases and 9 bases, in that order; junction bases with no gene match: 6. The CDR3 coding sequence is TGTGCCAGCAGACCGCCCGGGGGGACGCAGTATTTT. It yields the protein CASRPPGGTQYF.

The chain employs TRBV5-1 and TRBJ2-2; no reliable D call. Trimming left V 2 bases short and J 0 bases short, with 8 bases between. Germline CDR1 SGHRS, CDR2 YFSETQ. The CDR3 is 15 residues long. In DNA, the CDR3 is TGCGCCAGCAGCTTCATTGGCCCGAACACCGGGGAGCTGTTTTTT. Its protein product is CASSFIGPNTGELFF.

The V call is TRBV3-1 (or the pseudogene TRBV3-2), the J call TRBJ2-6; D may correspond to TRBD1 or TRBD2 (5 bases each). This CDR3 spans 16 amino acids. Looked up from germline, CDR1 is LGHDT and CDR2 is YNNKEL (reference sequence). Trimming took off 4 bases at V and 0 bases at J, with 10 bases between the two ends. CDR3 sequence: CASSRDVSSGANVLTF. The DNA for the CDR3 is TGTGCCAGCAGCCGGGACGTCAGCTCTGGGGCCAACGTCCTGACTTTC.

The chain couples TRBV27 to TRBJ1-4; tentative D call: TRBD1 (6 bases). This CDR3 is built from 15 residues. V was cut by 6 bases and J by 3 bases, with 14 bases left in between. Germline V CDR1 and CDR2: MNHEY, SMNVEV (reference sequence). CDR3 nucleotide sequence: TGTGCCAGCAGGCCGGCCAGGGGTGCTAATGAAAAACTGTTTTTT. Encoded protein: CASRPARGANEKLFF. The entire variable domain, with the rest obtained from reference TRBV27 and TRBJ1-4, is as follows: EAQVTQNPRYLITVTGKKLTVTCSQNMNHEYMSWYRQDPGLGLRQIYYSMNVEVTDKGDVPEGYKVSRKEKRNFPLILESPSPNQTSLYFCASRPARGANEKLFFGSGTQLSVL.

The chain couples TRBV6-1 to TRBJ2-5; no reliable D call. The V end was cut by 7 bases, the J end by 1 base, with 10 bases between. This CDR3 has 13 amino acids. Germline CDR1 MNHNS, CDR2 SASEGT. CDR3 sequence reads: CASTPRLQETQYF. The CDR3 DNA sequence: TGTGCCAGCACCCCCCGGCTCCAAGAGACCCAGTACTTC.

J is TRBJ1-2 and V is TRBV7-2; 8 bases match TRBD1. Germline lookup yields CDR1 SGHTA and CDR2 FQGNSA. With V trimmed by 8 bases and J by 4 bases, 12 bases remained unmatched. The CDR3 spans 15 residues. The CDR3 region has the DNA TGTGCCAGCGCTCGAACCTCCGGGACAGGCTATGGCTACACCTTC. Translating it yields CASARTSGTGYGYTF.

This rearrangement joins TRBV15 to TRBJ1-5; D is undetermined. Germline CDR1 LNHNV, CDR2 YYDKDF (reference sequence). The CDR3 runs to 15 residues. V lost 3 bases and J lost 3, with 12 bases in between. Here the CDR3 DNA reads TGTGCCACCAGCAGTAGACGGTCCGACAATCAGCCCCAGCATTTT. Residues: CATSSRRSDNQPQHF.

The V call is TRBV5-5, the J call TRBJ1-5; D unclear. Trimming removed 0 bases from V and 0 bases from J, with 7 bases in between. From germline, CDR1 is SGHKS and CDR2 YYEKEE (reference sequence). The CDR3 consists of 15 residues. CDR3 residues: CASSLDRASNQPQHF. CDR3 bases: TGTGCCAGCAGCTTGGATCGGGCTAGCAATCAGCCCCAGCATTTT.